The T cell receptor (beta chain) described here comes from a study of somatic mutations in cytotoxic T cells in rheumatoid arthritis. The V end was cut by 3 bases, the J end by 1 base, with 13 bases between. The CDR3 spans 15 residues. The germline CDR1 and CDR2 sequences are MGHRA and YSYEKL. Positive selection with magnetic beads achieved the isolation of CD4+ and CD8+ cells, followed by a flow cytometry check of purity. Measured with immunoSEQ multiplex PCR; TCRdb has only the in-frame clones, and not every one. The repertoire holds fewer than 30,000 clones, with roughly 82% as singletons. Overall study findings and caveats: Measurement of CD8+ T-cell clonality revealed no significant difference between rheumatoid arthritis patients and age-matched healthy controls. The study found that the largest CD8+ clone exceeded 20% of CD8+ cells in about an eighth of the roughly 65 patients.

About this clone: What it recognizes is unknown.

The sequence was collected from a man over 45 in good health. This chain uses TRBV4-1 with TRBJ2-7; unclear D gene. The sample taken for sequencing was CD8+ T cells sorted from blood. The CDR3 reads CASSHVRFGSYEQYF. CDR3 coding DNA: TGCGCCAGCAGCCACGTGCGGTTTGGATCCTACGAGCAGTACTTC.